Listed here is a single T cell receptor beta chain. Original data processing: Amplification from reference gene primers served as the basis for estimated nucleated cell counts. Sequencing used immunoSEQ multiplex PCR; TCRdb keeps in-frame clones, though not all of them. That table is the source of V, J and clone size, and D and trimming were worked out from the DNA. Of fewer than 250,000 clones in the sample, 89% are singletons; the top ten hold about 4.8%. The trim removed 4 bases at V and 6 bases at J, leaving 11 bases unmatched. The V gene's germline CDR1 is SGHVS and CDR2 FQNEAQ. This CDR3 region has 15 residues. The data were obtained in a study of blood T cell repertoires in COVID-19.

The receptor comes from a woman between 40 and 50 years old with acute or convalescent COVID-19. The gene calls are TRBV7-8 and TRBJ1-2; 7 positions agree with TRBD1. Sequenced input: peripheral blood. CDR3 residues: CASSSKPTGEDGYTF. CDR3 DNA sequence: TGTGCCAGCAGCTCGAAACCCACAGGGGAGGATGGCTACACCTTC.